One T cell receptor beta chain is described in this entry. Its antigen is still unknown. This sample was included in a study of beta chain features in type 1 diabetes. Study-wide points: Comparison showed that naive, central memory and Treg TCRB repertoires appeared more similar among patients than among healthy donors. Cells with high TCR expression could be over-represented when cDNA is sequenced. More deletions and fewer insertions at VDJ junctions were found in patients with type 1 diabetes.

The V and J ends lost 4 bases and 9 bases respectively, with 11 bases between them. Per the germline V gene, CDR1 is SNHLY and CDR2 is FYNNEI. This CDR3 is built from 12 residues. The study reverse transcribed the entire isolated RNA, so it sequenced expressed TCRB transcripts. The assay was immunoSEQ multiplex PCR, and TCRdb's table has in-frame clones only and misses some. Here the sample spans 350,000 to 450,000 clones, more than 12% being singletons. The rearrangement links TRBV2 to TRBJ2-3, with a weak D call TRBD2 (5 bases). Input material: naive CD4+ T cells from blood. The clonotype originates from a woman between 18 and 29 years old in good health. Written as DNA, the CDR3 is TGTGCCAGCAGTGGTCCTAGAGGGACGCAGTATTTT. It is translated as CASSGPRGTQYF.